These 3 T cell receptor beta chains originate from one sample sequenced in a study of cytomegalovirus exposure and HLA in healthy donors (TCRdb year 2017). Library generation was performed with the immunoSEQ multiplex PCR assay. The multiplex PCR relied on a mix of 60 forward primers for TCR Vbeta segments and 13 reverse primers for TCR Jbeta segments. TCRdb mirrors the immuneACCESS table, restricted to in-frame sequences. Some clones are absent from its copies; in checked studies, under half trace to an unresolved V gene, and the reason for the others is unknown. The sample includes more than 250,000 clones, with 70% to 90% observed a single time. Of the sample, roughly 2.1% is held by the ten largest clones. The sequencing sample was made of PBMCs. The receptor set was obtained from a woman aged 18-29 years in good health and CMV-seronegative.

The rearrangement links TRBV2 to TRBJ1-5; D not certain. CDR1 and CDR2 (germline): SNHLY, FYNNEI. There are 14 residues in the CDR3. The V end was cut by 6 bases, the J end by 0 bases, with 9 bases between. The CDR3 sequence is CASSPLISNQPQHF. CDR3 DNA: TGTGCCAGCAGCCCACTGATTAGCAATCAGCCCCAGCATTTT.

The V gene is TRBV10-3, the J gene TRBJ1-1, with D perhaps TRBD1 (5 bases). Germline CDR1 is ENHRY and CDR2 is SYGVKD. The V gene lost 9 bases and the J gene lost 3 bases, with 17 bases spanning the gap. CDR3 size: 14 residues. The chain's CDR3 is CAIKGQGVDTEAFF. CDR3 bases: TGTGCCATAAAGGGCCAGGGTGTGGACACTGAAGCTTTCTTT.

The CDR3, as DNA: TGTGCCAGCAGATCTAGCGGGGGCCCCACCGGGGAGCTGTTTTTT. This translates into CASRSSGGPTGELFF. The chain combines TRBV2 with TRBJ2-2; 10 bases are shared with TRBD2. CDR1 is SNHLY and CDR2 is FYNNEI in the germline V gene. The V gene end was trimmed by 6 bases and the J gene end by 4 bases; junction bases not matched to a gene: 5. The CDR3 totals 15 residues.